Below, 28 T cell receptor beta chains from the same sample are listed, as sequenced in a study of patients and donors after allogeneic stem cell transplantation. TCRdb used MiXCR to reprocess the RT-PCR reads, holding one entry per CDR3 protein. Of 70,000 or so distinct CDR3 sequences listed, 26% are singletons. The sample consisted of blood, either unsorted or a sorted T cell fraction (not recorded which). Every receptor here comes from a human donor who was either an allogeneic HSCT recipient or a stem cell or donor lymphocyte infusion donor (not recorded which). It is not recorded whose cells these are; they may come from a transplant donor.

In this sample, this clonotype turned up a few times. The chain is built from TRBV7-3 and TRBJ2-1; 7 bases are a match to TRBD2. CDR1 is SGHTA, CDR2 FQGTGA, per germline. V shed 0 bases and J 7 bases; nucleotides not matched to a gene: 0. The CDR3 covers 13 residues. This chain's CDR3 is CASSLTRENEQFF. In DNA form, the CDR3 reads TGTGCCAGCAGCTTAACGCGGGAGAATGAGCAGTTCTTC.

The rearrangement joins TRBV7-8 to TRBJ1-5; perhaps TRBD1 as D (5 bases). Germline V lookup: CDR1 SGHVS, CDR2 FQNEAQ. V was trimmed by 6 bases and J by 1 base, leaving 13 bases between them. The CDR3 extends over 15 amino acids. CDR3 sequence reads: CASRPLGDSNQPQHF. The CDR3 DNA follows: TGTGCCAGCAGACCACTCGGGGACAGCAATCAGCCCCAGCATTTT.

The rearrangement uses TRBV2 and TRBJ1-2, with TRBD1 as a possible D gene (6 bases). V was clipped by 5 bases and J by 2 bases, with 21 bases between them. The CDR3 has 17 amino acids. Germline V gene lookup returns CDR1 SNHLY and CDR2 FYNNEI. CDR3 in DNA: TGTGCCAGCAGTTCTCCAAAAGGGGGGCTCCTCAACTATGGCTACACCTTC. This codes for CASSSPKGGLLNYGYTF.

The gene calls are TRBV20-1 and TRBJ1-2, with D maybe TRBD1 (6 bases). The germline gives CDR1 DFQATT, CDR2 SNEGSKA (reference sequence). The CDR3 runs 13 residues. Trimming shortened V by 2 bases and J by 6 bases, and 13 bases separated the two germline ends. CDR3 coding DNA: TGCAGTGCTAGACAGGGGCTAGCGGATGGCTACACCTTC. Translating gives CSARQGLADGYTF.

The chain employs TRBV28 and TRBJ1-2, with 10 positions matching TRBD1. V shed 4 bases, J shed 3 bases, and the junction held 5 bases outside the gene matches. This CDR3 contains 15 residues. CDR1 and CDR2 (germline): MDHEN, SYDVKM. CDR3 protein: CASSSRTGGHYGYTF. CDR3 sequence (DNA): TGTGCCAGCAGTTCCCGGACAGGGGGTCACTATGGCTACACCTTC.

This clonotype was detected ten times or more. This chain connects TRBV20-1 to TRBJ2-1; D gene ambiguous. Trimming pared 3 bases from V and 4 bases from J, leaving 7 bases between. CDR3 size: 12 residues. CDR1 is DFQATT, CDR2 SNEGSKA, per germline (reference sequence). The DNA of the CDR3 is TGCAGTGCTAGTCGCGGTTACAATGAGCAGTTCTTC. It translates to CSASRGYNEQFF.

CDR3 bases: TGCAGTGCCTCCGGGACAGGCACCTACGAGCAGTACTTC. Protein sequence: CSASGTGTYEQYF. J is TRBJ2-7 and V is TRBV20-1; 8 bases line up with TRBD1. The germline V gene encodes CDR1 DFQATT and CDR2 SNEGSKA (reference sequence). The CDR3 consists of 13 residues. V lost 6 bases, J lost 2 bases, and 6 bases stayed unmatched.

This clonotype came up a few times. The chain couples TRBV3-1 to TRBJ2-2; D remains unclear. The germline CDR1 and CDR2 sequences are LGHDT and YNNKEL (reference sequence). The CDR3 contains 15 residues. The V gene lost 4 bases and the J gene lost 1 base, with 10 bases spanning the gap. CDR3 sequence (DNA): TGTGCCAGCAGCCGCCCGGTCCTGAACACCGGGGAGCTGTTTTTT. It translates to CASSRPVLNTGELFF.

This chain connects TRBV5-1 to TRBJ2-7, with a weak D call TRBD2 (6 bases). The CDR3 runs to 15 residues. The germline V gene has CDR1 SGHRS and CDR2 YFSETQ. Trimming cost V 0 bases and J 2 bases, with 12 bases left between them. CDR3 protein: CASSLVVAATYEQYF. DNA of the CDR3: TGCGCCAGCAGCTTGGTGGTAGCGGCCACCTACGAGCAGTACTTC.

The chain combines TRBV28 with TRBJ1-4; D is uncertain. CDR3 length: 12 residues. Trimming stripped 2 bases from V and 8 bases from J, with 6 bases between. Germline CDR1 is MDHEN and CDR2 is SYDVKM. The CDR3 DNA follows: TGTGCCAGCAGTTTAATCCGGGAAAAACTGTTTTTT. Its protein product is CASSLIREKLFF.

The chain couples TRBV16 to TRBJ2-1; 8 bases match TRBD1. V gave up 8 bases and J gave up 8 bases; unmatched junction bases: 14. This CDR3 has 15 amino acids. In germline, CDR1 is KGHSY, CDR2 FQNENV. The CDR3 DNA follows: TGTGCCAGCTGCAAACCAAACAGGGGGAACCATGAGCAGTTCTTC. The encoded protein is CASCKPNRGNHEQFF.

The chain recombines TRBV7-9 with TRBJ2-7; no clear D gene. Per germline, CDR1 SEHNR and CDR2 FQNEAQ (reference sequence). Trimming removed 0 bases from V and 2 bases from J, with 8 bases in between. The CDR3 extends over 14 amino acids. The CDR3, as DNA: TGTGCCAGCAGCTTAGCCCTCGCGACCTACGAGCAGTACTTC. This translates into CASSLALATYEQYF.

This clonotype was seen more than once but under ten times. In DNA form, the CDR3 reads TGTGCCAGCAGCCCCTATGGGGGGCCAGGTCAGCCCCAGCATTTT. It is translated as CASSPYGGPGQPQHF. This rearrangement joins TRBV11-2 to TRBJ1-5, with D maybe TRBD1 (6 bases). Germline V CDR1 and CDR2: SGHAT, FQNNGV. Trimming left V 5 bases short and J 6 bases short, with 17 bases between. This CDR3 has 15 residues.

This clonotype was recorded a few times. The genes are TRBV20-1 and TRBJ2-1, with D unclear. Trimming pared 0 bases from V and 8 bases from J, leaving 14 bases between. Germline V lookup: CDR1 DFQATT, CDR2 SNEGSKA (reference sequence). The length of the CDR3 is 14 residues. In DNA form, the CDR3 reads TGCAGTGCTAGAGATCAAGGGCACTTGCATGAGCAGTTCTTC. Protein product: CSARDQGHLHEQFF.

V usage is TRBV4-1 and J usage is TRBJ1-1; D is possibly TRBD1 (6 bases). The V end was cut by 1 base, the J end by 0 bases, with 6 bases between. The CDR3 runs to 14 residues. From germline, CDR1 is MGHRA and CDR2 YSYEKL. CDR3 nucleotides: TGCGCCAGCAGCCAAGGGGACATGAACACTGAAGCTTTCTTT. It specifies CASSQGDMNTEAFF.

This chain connects TRBV7-6 to TRBJ1-1; D gene unclear. The CDR3 has 15 residues. CDR1 SGHVS and CDR2 FNYEAQ come from the germline V gene. V dropped 2 bases and J dropped 2 bases, with 12 bases sitting between them. Here the CDR3 DNA reads TGTGCCAGCAGCTTACAACCTAAGCGTAACACTGAAGCTTTCTTT. Its protein product is CASSLQPKRNTEAFF. Filled out from reference TRBV7-6 and TRBJ1-1, the complete variable domain reads GAGVSQSPRYKVTKRGQDVALRCDPISGHVSLYWYRQALGQGPEFLTYFNYEAQQDKSGLPNDRFSAERPEGSISTLTIQRTEQRDSAMYRCASSLQPKRNTEAFFGQGTRLTVV.

The V call is TRBV4-3, the J call TRBJ2-1; D call uncertain. V shed 1 base and J shed 13 bases, with 8 bases lying between them. The CDR3 has 11 residues. CDR1 and CDR2 (germline): LGHNA, YSLEER. CDR3 protein: CASSQGGIQFF. The CDR3 DNA follows: TGCGCCAGCAGCCAAGGTGGGATTCAGTTCTTC.

This clonotype was counted between two and nine times. The chain is built from TRBV4-1 and TRBJ2-5; 7 bases align to TRBD2. Trimming at V came to 0 bases and at J to 3 bases, leaving 4 bases not matched to a gene. The CDR3 runs to 15 residues. Germline V gene sequence: CDR1 MGHRA, CDR2 YSYEKL. Here the CDR3 reads CASSQDITSEETQYF. The CDR3, as DNA: TGCGCCAGCAGCCAAGATATAACTAGCGAAGAGACCCAGTACTTC.

This clonotype was seen a handful of times. This sequence joins TRBV2 and TRBJ1-1, with D possibly being TRBD1 (6 bases). Trimming cost V 5 bases and J 0 bases, with 16 bases left between them. The CDR3 contains 16 residues. Germline V gene lookup returns CDR1 SNHLY and CDR2 FYNNEI. The CDR3 DNA sequence: TGTGCCAGCAGTTCCCGCCGGGACACCCTGAACACTGAAGCTTTCTTT. As protein: CASSSRRDTLNTEAFF. Together with reference TRBV2 and TRBJ1-1, the CDR3 gives the full variable domain: EPEVTQTPSHQVTQMGQEVILRCVPISNHLYFYWYRQILGQKVEFLVSFYNNEISEKSEIFDDQFSVERPDGSNFTLKIRSTKLEDSAMYFCASSSRRDTLNTEAFFGQGTRLTVV.

The chain combines TRBV7-8 with TRBJ2-2; D not certain. The V gene's germline CDR1 is SGHVS and CDR2 FQNEAQ. V was shortened by 1 base and J by 5 bases, with 5 bases between the two germline ends. The CDR3 is made up of 13 amino acids. The CDR3 region is CASSLVKTGELFF. The DNA of the CDR3 is TGTGCCAGCAGCTTAGTGAAGACCGGGGAGCTGTTTTTT.

This clonotype came up a few times. V gene TRBV6-2 or TRBV6-3 combines with J gene TRBJ1-5; D is uncertain. Germline values: CDR1 MNHEY, CDR2 SVGEGT. The CDR3 sequence is 13 residues long. The germline V and J ends were trimmed by 5 bases and 11 bases, with 16 bases remaining between them. CDR3 loop: CASSPFLEVSQHF. The CDR3 DNA reads as TGTGCCAGCAGTCCCTTCTTAGAGGTGTCCCAGCATTTT.

This clonotype showed up just a few times. This sequence joins TRBV27 and TRBJ1-5; 8 positions match TRBD1. The V and J ends lost 7 bases and 5 bases, in that order; junction bases with no gene match: 10. CDR3 length: 15 amino acids. Per the germline V gene, CDR1 is MNHEY and CDR2 is SMNVEV (reference sequence). The CDR3 reads CASKADRGTHQPQHF. In DNA, the CDR3 is TGTGCCAGCAAAGCCGACAGGGGTACCCATCAGCCCCAGCATTTT.

V is TRBV5-1 and J is TRBJ1-2; maybe TRBD1 (5 bases). Per germline, CDR1 SGHRS and CDR2 YFSETQ. Trimming took 0 bases from V and 7 from J, leaving 19 bases between them. This CDR3 is 16 amino acids long. Written as DNA, the CDR3 is TGCGCCAGCAGCTTGGCTGGGACCTCTTTTGCGGGTGGCTACACCTTC. It yields the protein CASSLAGTSFAGGYTF.

The chain is built from TRBV14 and TRBJ2-2; no clear D gene. Trimming pared 1 base from V and 6 bases from J, leaving 6 bases between. This CDR3 is 13 amino acids long. Germline CDR1 reads SGHDN; CDR2 reads FVKESK. The CDR3 reads CASSQVGSGELFF. DNA for the CDR3: TGTGCCAGCAGCCAAGTGGGGTCCGGGGAGCTGTTTTTT.

This clonotype was detected only a few times. The chain couples TRBV5-1 to TRBJ2-3; D remains ambiguous. CDR1 is SGHRS and CDR2 is YFSETQ in the germline V gene. CDR3 length equals 14 residues. V lost 0 bases to trimming and J lost 5 bases, with 10 bases between them. CDR3 protein: CASSLGSSRDTQYF. CDR3 nucleotides: TGCGCCAGCAGCTTGGGTAGCAGCCGAGATACGCAGTATTTT.

This clonotype was seen a few times. The rearrangement links TRBV20-1 to TRBJ2-6, with 7 positions matching TRBD1. CDR3 size: 14 residues. V was pared by 6 bases and J by 3 bases, with 5 bases of the junction left unmatched. Looked up from germline, CDR1 is DFQATT and CDR2 is SNEGSKA (reference sequence). DNA for the CDR3: TGCAGTGCACTTACAGGGGTTGGGGCCAACGTCCTGACTTTC. Protein sequence: CSALTGVGANVLTF.

V is TRBV12-3 or TRBV12-4 and J is TRBJ2-7; D possibly corresponds to TRBD2 (5 bases). V lost 5 bases to trimming and J lost 4 bases, with 12 bases between them. This CDR3 has 13 residues. CDR3 in amino acids: CASSHGMGYEQYF. The CDR3 coding sequence is TGTGCCAGCAGTCACGGGATGGGGTACGAGCAGTACTTC.

This chain links TRBV7-9 with TRBJ1-1; D call uncertain. The CDR3 consists of 14 residues. The ends were cut back, 5 bases at V and 1 base at J, with 11 bases in the middle. Germline loops: CDR1 SEHNR, CDR2 FQNEAQ (reference sequence). The CDR3 spells CASSDRAKNTEAFF. CDR3 DNA: TGTGCCAGCAGCGACCGGGCCAAGAACACTGAAGCTTTCTTT.